This T cell receptor beta chain is drawn from a study of CD8 T cells in ankylosing spondylitis. General study points: Earlier studies detected some motif variants in reactive arthritis synovial fluid and blood. Disease-linked clones reportedly concentrated significantly in matched ankylosing spondylitis synovial fluid. Typical of ankylosing spondylitis blood, it appeared, was a TCR beta motif of about eight highly homologous variants.

V lost 3 bases to trimming and J lost 7 bases; unmatched junction nucleotides: 7. Germline V gives CDR1 SGHVS, CDR2 FNYEAQ. The CDR3 covers 15 residues. With respect to this clonotype: What it binds is not known.

The TCR beta libraries were generated through quantitative 5'-RACE incorporating molecular barcodes. TCRdb called the 5' RACE reads again in MiXCR, with one record for every CDR3 protein. This sample has around 180,000 distinct CDR3 sequences, with 18% found just once. This chain links TRBV7-6 with TRBJ2-3; 10 bases line up with TRBD2. The origin of this receptor is a male donor under 30 with ankylosing spondylitis or in good health (not recorded which). The sample was blood, either unsorted or a sorted T cell fraction (not recorded which). The CDR3 nucleotides read TGTGCCAGCAGCTTGACAACTAGCGGGATAAATACGCAGTATTTT. Amino acid sequence: CASSLTTSGINTQYF.